The 6 T cell receptor beta chains below come from one sample, sequenced in a study of blood T cells in healthy people across ages. The authors ran a second PCR of about 7 to 11 cycles using a sample-barcoded 5' primer and a J-beta primer mix. TCRdb independently ran MiXCR on the 5' RACE reads; one entry per CDR3 protein. The table has 650,000 to 950,000 distinct CDR3 sequences, approximately 48% seen once. The sample taken for sequencing was blood. The receptors derive from a man in his sixties in good health.

For this clonotype: The junction departs from germline at one end; a sequencing error may be responsible. The genes are TRBV10-3 and TRBJ1-6; 7 nucleotides match TRBD1. The germline gives CDR1 ENHRY, CDR2 SYGVKD. The CDR3 consists of 17 residues. The CDR3 loop is CDISELGPQGLNSPLHF. CDR3 nucleotide sequence: TGTGACATCAGTGAGTTAGGCCCACAGGGGCTGAATTCACCCCTCCACTTT.

This clonotype appeared once. At one end, the junction sequence differs from germline, possibly due to a read error. The chain employs TRBV5-1 and TRBJ1-2, with 7 bases lining up with TRBD1. This CDR3 spans 14 amino acids. CDR1 SGHRS and CDR2 YFSETQ come from the germline V gene. CDR3 coding DNA: TGCGCCAGCAGACTCCGACAGGGTAACTATGACTACACCTTC. Protein sequence: CASRLRQGNYDYTF.

This chain joins TRBV3-1 and TRBJ2-5; 10 bases line up with TRBD2. The V and J ends lost 1 base and 3 bases, in that order; junction bases with no gene match: 11. The germline gives CDR1 LGHDT, CDR2 YNNKEL (reference sequence). The CDR3 contains 18 residues. CDR3 sequence: CASSQVASGGVAKETQYF. CDR3 bases: TGTGCCAGCAGCCAAGTCGCTAGCGGGGGAGTCGCTAAAGAGACCCAGTACTTC.

This clonotype was found a few times. This sequence joins TRBV20-1 and TRBJ2-1, with a possible D match to TRBD2 (6 bases). Deletions cut 3 bases from V and 3 bases from J, with 15 bases between. The CDR3 contains 15 residues. Per the germline V gene, CDR1 is DFQATT and CDR2 is SNEGSKA (reference sequence). The CDR3 DNA sequence: TGCAGTGCTAGTGCTGGCGGGACCCGCTACAATGAGCAGTTCTTC. It translates to CSASAGGTRYNEQFF.

This clonotype has more than one count but fewer than ten. This chain connects TRBV4-3 to TRBJ2-1, with TRBD2 identical over 8 bases. In germline, CDR1 is LGHNA, CDR2 YSLEER. Losses at the gene ends were 5 bases for V and 2 bases for J; bases not matched to a gene: 8. The CDR3 totals 16 residues. The CDR3 is CASSVRGGGTYNEQFF. CDR3 nucleotide sequence: TGCGCCAGCAGCGTAAGGGGCGGGGGGACCTACAATGAGCAGTTCTTC.

The rearrangement joins TRBV12-3 or TRBV12-4 to TRBJ1-2; TRBD1 aligns across 7 bases. CDR3 length: 13 residues. J lost 5 bases, V lost 6 bases, and 6 bases had no gene match. The CDR3 DNA follows: TGTGCCAGCAGAATCACAGGGGAATATGGCTACACCTTC. Residues: CASRITGEYGYTF.